This T cell receptor beta chain was found in a study of vaccination and CD4 T cells after COVID-19. Background on the study: The peptides that stimulated the cells were overlapping spike peptides from SARS-CoV-2, HCoV-NL63, HCoV-OC43 and HCoV-229E.

The treatment is: approximately nine-day PBMC culture with coronavirus spike peptide pools or control peptides (ViraFEST assay). Before TCRs were sequenced, ViraFEST expanded antigen-specific T cells with peptide pools. The authors replaced half the medium with fresh IL-2 medium on days 3 and 7. The CDR3 totals 13 residues. With 3 bases removed from V and 3 bases from J, the gap between germline ends came to 5 bases. Oncomine TCR Beta short-read sequencing was applied to DNA from cultured CD4+ T cells. The source of extracted genomic DNA was cultured CD4+ T cells. One entry per CDR3 protein results from TCRdb running MiXCR on the PCR reads. Found here are around 25,000 distinct CDR3 sequences, approximately 40% of them singletons; the top ten hold roughly 7.8%. This clonotype has only a few counts. Its target is unknown.

The sequenced material came from CD4+ T cells from blood, cultured in vitro. The sequence was obtained from a human donor who had recovered from COVID-19. The V gene is TRBV12-3 or TRBV12-4, the J gene TRBJ2-2; no clear D gene. In DNA, the CDR3 is TGTGCCAGCAGTTTTTCGGACACCGGGGAGCTGTTTTTT. It translates to CASSFSDTGELFF.